This TCR beta chain appears in the sequencing data of a study of blood T cell repertoires in COVID-19. Study summary: The study drew acute and convalescent COVID-19 samples from the United States, Italy and Spain. T cells, B-cell-depleted T cells, or PBMCs provided the cDNA or gDNA that served as material.

As handled by the study authors: Amplified reference gene primers provided the basis for estimating nucleated cell counts. Measured with immunoSEQ multiplex PCR; TCRdb has only the in-frame clones, and not every one. The DNA gave D and trimming, while V, J and clone size come from that table. The sample shows under 50,000 clones, around 90% of them seen only once. The sequenced sample was peripheral blood. This clonotype was sampled from a man aged 45-60 years with active COVID-19.

The CDR3 DNA is TGTGCCAGTTCCCCGGGTTTCGCCAAAAACATTCAGTACTTC. Protein sequence: CASSPGFAKNIQYF. The chain recombines TRBV19 with TRBJ2-4; D is undetermined. The germline V and J ends were trimmed by 8 bases and 1 base, with 12 bases remaining between them. The CDR3 runs to 14 residues. Looked up from germline, CDR1 is LNHDA and CDR2 is SQIVND (reference sequence). Drawing the rest from reference TRBV19 and TRBJ2-4, the complete variable domain is DGGITQSPKYLFRKEGQNVTLSCEQNLNHDAMYWYRQDPGQGLRLIYYSQIVNDFQKGDIAEGYSVSREKKESFPLTVTSAQKNPTAFYLCASSPGFAKNIQYFGAGTRLSVL.